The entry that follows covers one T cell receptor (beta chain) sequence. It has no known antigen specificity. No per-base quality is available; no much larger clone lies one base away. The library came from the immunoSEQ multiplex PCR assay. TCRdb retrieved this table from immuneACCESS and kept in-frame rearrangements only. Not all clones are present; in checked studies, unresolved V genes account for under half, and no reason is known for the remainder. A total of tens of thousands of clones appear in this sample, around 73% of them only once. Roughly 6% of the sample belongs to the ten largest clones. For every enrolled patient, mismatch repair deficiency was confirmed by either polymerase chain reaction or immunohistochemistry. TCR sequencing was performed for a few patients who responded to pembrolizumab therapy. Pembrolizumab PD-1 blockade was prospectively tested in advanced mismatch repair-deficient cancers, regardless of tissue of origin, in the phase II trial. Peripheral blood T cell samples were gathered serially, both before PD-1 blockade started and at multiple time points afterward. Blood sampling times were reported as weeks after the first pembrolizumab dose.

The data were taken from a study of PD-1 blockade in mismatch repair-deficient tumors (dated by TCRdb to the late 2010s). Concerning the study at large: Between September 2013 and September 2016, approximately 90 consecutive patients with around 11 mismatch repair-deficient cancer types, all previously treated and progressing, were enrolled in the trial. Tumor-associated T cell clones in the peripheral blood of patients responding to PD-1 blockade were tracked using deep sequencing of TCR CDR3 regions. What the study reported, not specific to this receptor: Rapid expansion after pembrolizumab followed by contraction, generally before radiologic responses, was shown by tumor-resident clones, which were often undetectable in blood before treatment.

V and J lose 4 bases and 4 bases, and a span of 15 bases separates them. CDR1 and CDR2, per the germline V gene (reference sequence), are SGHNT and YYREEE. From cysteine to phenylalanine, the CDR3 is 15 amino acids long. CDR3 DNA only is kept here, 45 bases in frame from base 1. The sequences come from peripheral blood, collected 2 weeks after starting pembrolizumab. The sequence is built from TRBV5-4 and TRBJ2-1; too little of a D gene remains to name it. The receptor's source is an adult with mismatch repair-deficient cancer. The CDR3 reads CASSDGSDEYNEQFF. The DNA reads TGTGCCAGCAGCGACGGGTCAGACGAATACAATGAGCAGTTCTTC. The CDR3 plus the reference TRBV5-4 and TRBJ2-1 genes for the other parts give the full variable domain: ETGVTQSPTHLIKTRGQQVTLRCSSQSGHNTVSWYQQALGQGPQFIFQYYREEENGRGNFPPRFSGLQFPNYSSELNVNALELDDSALYLCASSDGSDEYNEQFFGPGTRLTVL.